The sequence of this TCR beta chain was determined in a study of OX40 agonist ivuxolimab in advanced cancers. On the study more broadly: Treatment received earlier with anti-PD-1, anti-PD-L1 or anti-CTLA-4 agents was allowed, and approximately 44% had some.

Whole-study findings and limits: Also present in some nonresponders was a low level of normalized T-cell clonal expansion. Those patients achieving a partial response at 0.1-3.0 mg/kg showed among the lowest clonal expansion.

A remark on this clone: Its antigen is unidentified.

Collection of blood occurred at baseline, at cycle 4 day 1, and at cycle 7 day 1. Using immunoSEQ multiplex PCR, the repertoire was profiled, and TCRdb retains in-frame clones only, with some absent. The data contain tens of thousands of clones, 85% of them singletons. The CDR3 spans 16 residues. V was shortened by 2 bases and J by 10 bases, with 21 bases between the two germline ends. The germline V gene has CDR1 SGHTA and CDR2 FQGNSA. V gene TRBV7-2 combines with J gene TRBJ2-1; D is possibly TRBD2 (5 bases). This TCR was sampled from an adult with an advanced solid tumor such as melanoma, head and neck, liver or kidney cancer. Here the sequenced sample was CD4+ or CD8+ T cells sorted from blood, taken in a trial of the OX40 agonist ivuxolimab. The CDR3 loop is CASSLSPAGGSEEQFF. The CDR3, as DNA: TGTGCCAGCAGCTTAAGTCCCGCCGGCGGGTCCGAGGAGCAGTTCTTC.